Below are 31 T cell receptor beta chains sequenced from a single sample in a study of T cell repertoires in cytomegalovirus infection. TCRdb re-called the reads through MiXCR, storing one row per CDR3 protein. The sample records 150,000 to 200,000 distinct CDR3 sequences, approximately 17% being singletons. Material: CD8+ T cells from PBMCs. The receptors here all came from a human donor in good health (CMV status not recorded). Some clones in this sample may be carry-over from other donors' samples.

This clonotype has only a few counts. The chain joins TRBV7-9 to TRBJ2-2, with D possibly TRBD1 on 5 matching bases. Germline-derived CDR1 and CDR2 are SEHNR and FQNEAQ (reference sequence). The CDR3 is made up of 13 amino acids. V was pared by 9 bases and J by 3 bases, with 11 bases between. Here the CDR3 DNA reads TGTGCCAGTTCGACAGACTACACCGGGGAGCTGTTTTTT. This translates into CASSTDYTGELFF.

This chain links TRBV11-2 with TRBJ2-5; 13 nucleotides line up with TRBD2. Trimming removed 0 bases from V and 3 bases from J; junction bases left unmatched: 16. The CDR3 is 21 amino acids. In germline, CDR1 is SGHAT, CDR2 FQNNGV. CDR3 residues: CASSLDFPPPRTSGGEETQYF. The DNA for the CDR3 is TGTGCCAGCAGCTTAGATTTCCCTCCCCCTAGGACTAGCGGGGGTGAAGAGACCCAGTACTTC.

The rearrangement joins TRBV7-2 to TRBJ2-7; D gene ambiguous. The germline V gene has CDR1 SGHTA and CDR2 FQGNSA. The CDR3 sequence is 17 residues long. Trimming stripped 2 bases from V and 2 bases from J, with 19 bases between. CDR3 bases: TGTGCCAGCAGCTTATTAAGGTTTTCGGACGGAACCTACGAGCAGTACTTC. Its translation is CASSLLRFSDGTYEQYF.

This clonotype was detected many times. The chain recombines TRBV7-2 with TRBJ2-3, with D tentatively TRBD1 (5 bases). Deletions cut 6 bases from V and 2 bases from J, with 12 bases between. In germline, CDR1 is SGHTA, CDR2 FQGNSA. The CDR3 has 14 residues. The CDR3 here is CASSLSRVTDTQYF. In DNA, the CDR3 is TGTGCCAGCAGTTTAAGCAGGGTCACAGATACGCAGTATTTT. Full variable domain (outside the CDR3, taken from reference TRBV7-2 and TRBJ2-3): GAGVSQSPSNKVTEKGKDVELRCDPISGHTALYWYRQSLGQGLEFLIYFQGNSAPDKSGLPSDRFSAERTGGSVSTLTIQRTQQEDSAVYLCASSLSRVTDTQYFGPGTRLTVL.

This rearrangement joins TRBV6-2 or TRBV6-3 to TRBJ2-7; TRBD2 aligns across 11 bases. The CDR3 contains 13 residues. Trimming removed 7 bases from V and 5 bases from J; junction bases left unmatched: 4. Germline V gene sequence: CDR1 MNHEY, CDR2 SVGEGT. CDR3 residues: CASNLLAGDEQYF. As DNA, the CDR3 is TGTGCCAGCAACCTACTAGCGGGGGACGAGCAGTACTTC.

This chain joins TRBV6-2 or TRBV6-3 and TRBJ2-7, with TRBD1 matching 9 bases. CDR3 length equals 15 residues. V lost 2 bases to trimming and J lost 6 bases; unmatched junction nucleotides: 8. Germline V lookup: CDR1 MNHEY, CDR2 SVGEGT. This CDR3 is CASSYRWTGEVEQYF. The CDR3, as DNA: TGTGCCAGCAGTTACCGGTGGACAGGGGAAGTCGAGCAGTACTTC.

Only a few counts were recorded for this clonotype. The chain has TRBV7-2 and TRBJ2-7; D is unclear. The CDR3 spans 15 residues. Germline CDR1 and CDR2: SGHTA and FQGNSA. V lost 5 bases, J lost 4 bases, and 18 bases lay in between. CDR3 residues: CASSPTWNNPYEQYF. CDR3 bases: TGTGCCAGCAGCCCAACGTGGAACAATCCTTACGAGCAGTACTTC.

This clonotype was detected a few times. The chain couples TRBV6-2 or TRBV6-3 to TRBJ1-5; 7 bases agree with TRBD1. The CDR3 contains 16 residues. CDR1 and CDR2 (germline): MNHEY, SVGEGT. Trimming took 0 bases from V and 4 from J; bases not matched to a gene: 6. The CDR3 DNA follows: TGTGCCAGCAGTTACTCTCCGGGACAGATTAATCAGCCCCAGCATTTT. It encodes CASSYSPGQINQPQHF.

This chain links TRBV18 with TRBJ2-5; D is unclear. CDR3 length: 17 amino acids. V was clipped by 2 bases and J by 1 base, with 17 bases between them. Germline values: CDR1 KGHSH, CDR2 LQKENI. In nucleotides, the CDR3 is TGTGCCAGCTCACCAACCGACTTGTCCAACTTCCAAGAGACCCAGTACTTC. As protein: CASSPTDLSNFQETQYF.

This clonotype was seen a handful of times. The gene calls are TRBV15 and TRBJ1-2, with D perhaps matching TRBD1 (6 bases). V lost 5 bases and J 4 bases, leaving 14 bases between the germline ends. Germline loops: CDR1 LNHNV, CDR2 YYDKDF (reference sequence). There are 14 residues in the CDR3. In DNA, the CDR3 is TGTGCCACCAGCCTGAACAGGGAACTCTATGGCTACACCTTC. This codes for CATSLNRELYGYTF.

This clonotype turned up a few times. CDR3 bases: TGTGCCAGCAGCCGCGGACAGGATTCAATGGAGACCCAGTACTTC. This gives the protein CASSRGQDSMETQYF. V usage is TRBV7-9 and J usage is TRBJ2-5, with 7 positions matching TRBD1. Germline assignment: CDR1 SEHNR and CDR2 FQNEAQ (reference sequence). The CDR3 is 15 amino acids. After removal of 5 bases from V and 5 bases from J, the junction contained 11 bases not matched to a gene.

This clonotype was observed a handful of times. The gene calls are TRBV7-2 and TRBJ1-1; 7 bases map to TRBD1. The CDR3 has 17 amino acids. Germline CDR1 reads SGHTA; CDR2 reads FQGNSA. The J segment lost 2 bases and the V segment lost 2 bases, leaving 11 bases of the junction unmatched. The CDR3 sequence is CASSLPRDSGLNTEAFF. For the CDR3, the DNA is TGTGCCAGCAGCTTACCCCGGGACAGCGGGCTAAACACTGAAGCTTTCTTT.

The chain couples TRBV19 to TRBJ2-1; 16 bases are shared with TRBD2. Unmatched junction bases numbered 13, after V lost 0 bases and J lost 14 bases. This CDR3 comprises 18 residues. CDR1 and CDR2 from the germline V gene are LNHDA and SQIVND (reference sequence). CDR3 sequence reads: CASSIDSGLAGGPRDEFF. Here the CDR3 DNA reads TGTGCCAGTAGTATAGACTCGGGACTAGCGGGGGGGCCGAGGGATGAGTTCTTC. The variable domain in full, with the rest retrieved from reference TRBV19 and TRBJ2-1, is DGGITQSPKYLFRKEGQNVTLSCEQNLNHDAMYWYRQDPGQGLRLIYYSQIVNDFQKGDIAEGYSVSREKKESFPLTVTSAQKNPTAFYLCASSIDSGLAGGPRDEFFGPGTRLTVL.

This clonotype was seen a few times. The chain carries TRBV11-2 and TRBJ2-7; D is possibly TRBD1 (6 bases). The CDR3 consists of 13 residues. CDR1 SGHAT and CDR2 FQNNGV come from the germline V gene. Trimming removed 3 bases at V and 5 bases at J, with 11 bases between. The CDR3 loop is CASSFGQWDEQYF. The CDR3, as DNA: TGTGCCAGCAGCTTTGGACAGTGGGACGAGCAGTACTTC.

The J gene is TRBJ2-2, the V gene TRBV7-9; TRBD1 matches at 7 bases. Germline-derived CDR1 and CDR2 are SEHNR and FQNEAQ (reference sequence). Unmatched junction bases numbered 7, after V lost 3 bases and J lost 3 bases. The CDR3 covers 16 residues. The CDR3: CASSFTGAQDTGELFF. The CDR3 DNA follows: TGTGCCAGCAGCTTCACAGGGGCGCAGGACACCGGGGAGCTGTTTTTT.

This clonotype was detected a few times. The chain is built from TRBV14 and TRBJ2-3; D is undetermined. The germline V gene has CDR1 SGHDN and CDR2 FVKESK. The CDR3 has 15 residues. V lost 0 bases and J 2 bases, leaving 9 bases between the germline ends. CDR3 amino acids: CASSQDTGFTDTQYF. The CDR3 coding sequence is TGTGCCAGCAGCCAAGATACCGGATTCACAGATACGCAGTATTTT.

The chain links TRBV6-2 or TRBV6-3 to TRBJ2-3; D gene uncertain. The V gene's germline CDR1 is MNHEY and CDR2 SVGEGT. The V end lost 4 bases, the J end lost 1 base, and 9 bases lay between the germline ends. CDR3 length equals 14 residues. The CDR3 here is CASSSSSRTDTQYF. For the CDR3, the DNA is TGTGCCAGCAGTTCGAGTAGCCGCACAGATACGCAGTATTTT.

The chain uses TRBV12-3 or TRBV12-4 and TRBJ2-3; 10 bases are a match to TRBD1. The J segment lost 4 bases and the V segment lost 6 bases, leaving 7 bases of the junction unmatched. This CDR3 is built from 15 residues. The CDR3 nucleotides are TGTGCCAGCAGCCCCTCGGGACAGGGGTCAGATACGCAGTATTTT. It specifies CASSPSGQGSDTQYF.

The CDR3 here is CASSGGAAGELFF. CDR3 nucleotide sequence: TGTGCCAGCTCCGGGGGGGCCGCCGGGGAGCTGTTTTTT. This chain joins TRBV2 and TRBJ2-2, with 8 bases aligning to TRBD2. V gave up 8 bases and J gave up 6 bases; unmatched junction bases: 5. CDR1 is SNHLY and CDR2 is FYNNEI in the germline V gene. This CDR3 contains 13 residues.

The chain carries TRBV5-6 and TRBJ1-6, with TRBD1 as a possible D gene (6 bases). In germline, CDR1 is SGHDT, CDR2 YYEEEE. Trimming took 1 base from V and 7 from J, leaving 9 bases between them. The CDR3 is 14 amino acids. In DNA, the CDR3 is TGTGCCAGCAGCTTGCAGGGGAGGAATTCACCCCTCCACTTT. It codes for CASSLQGRNSPLHF. The full variable domain, completed using reference TRBV5-6 and TRBJ1-6, is DAGVTQSPTHLIKTRGQQVTLRCSPKSGHDTVSWYQQALGQGPQFIFQYYEEEERQRGNFPDRFSGHQFPNYSSELNVNALLLGDSALYLCASSLQGRNSPLHFGNGTRLTVT.

This clonotype was observed a few times. The chain couples TRBV10-3 to TRBJ2-7, with 7 nucleotides matching TRBD1. The CDR3 runs 18 residues. Germline lookup yields CDR1 ENHRY and CDR2 SYGVKD. V shed 2 bases, J shed 2 bases, and the junction held 15 bases outside the gene matches. The CDR3 is CAISELYEGDRVAYEQYF. CDR3 sequence (DNA): TGTGCCATCAGTGAGCTTTACGAAGGAGACAGGGTAGCCTACGAGCAGTACTTC.

The rearrangement joins TRBV28 to TRBJ1-2, with 7 bases matching TRBD1. The CDR3 sequence is 14 residues long. V gave up 3 bases and J gave up 4 bases; unmatched junction bases: 5. CDR1 and CDR2 from the germline V gene are MDHEN and SYDVKM. For the CDR3, the DNA is TGTGCCAGCAGTTTTGGGACAGACAGCTATGGCTACACCTTC. It encodes CASSFGTDSYGYTF.

The CDR3 DNA reads TGTGCCAGCAGTTACGGGGTGTCCCAAGAGACCCAGTACTTC. Its translation is CASSYGVSQETQYF. The rearrangement joins TRBV6-2 or TRBV6-3 to TRBJ2-5; no definite D call. Germline loops: CDR1 MNHEY, CDR2 SVGEGT. The V end was cut by 2 bases, the J end by 1 base, with 8 bases between. The CDR3 loop spans 14 amino acids.

J is TRBJ1-2 and V is TRBV11-2; 8 bases are a match to TRBD1. The length of the CDR3 is 15 residues. CDR1 and CDR2 from the germline V gene are SGHAT and FQNNGV. V was clipped by 1 base and J by 2 bases; unmatched bases: 3. Here the CDR3 reads CASSLGTGNNYGYTF. CDR3 in DNA: TGTGCCAGCAGCTTAGGGACAGGGAACAACTATGGCTACACCTTC. Using reference TRBV11-2 and TRBJ1-2 for the parts outside the CDR3, the full variable domain is EAGVAQSPRYKIIEKRQSVAFWCNPISGHATLYWYQQILGQGPKLLIQFQNNGVVDDSQLPKDRFSAERLKGVDSTLKIQPAKLEDSAVYLCASSLGTGNNYGYTFGSGTRLTVV.

This clonotype has more than one count but fewer than ten. The chain recombines TRBV12-3 or TRBV12-4 with TRBJ2-5; tentative D call: TRBD2 (5 bases). V shed 2 bases and J shed 0 bases, with 10 bases lying between them. The CDR3 is made up of 15 amino acids. CDR3 sequence: CASSLRPSHQETQYF. In DNA, the CDR3 is TGTGCCAGCAGTTTACGACCTAGCCACCAAGAGACCCAGTACTTC.

V is TRBV28 and J is TRBJ1-1, with TRBD1 matching 8 bases. This CDR3 is 15 amino acids long. V shed 3 bases and J 5 bases; nucleotides not matched to a gene: 8. Germline CDR1 reads MDHEN; CDR2 reads SYDVKM. The CDR3 region has the DNA TGTGCCAGCAGTTTTCAGGGGGCGCGAAGGACTGAAGCTTTCTTT. This sequence encodes CASSFQGARRTEAFF.

There are many counts of this clonotype. J is TRBJ1-6 and V is TRBV7-8; D possibly corresponds to TRBD1 (5 bases). The V gene's germline CDR1 is SGHVS and CDR2 FQNEAQ. Trimming stripped 7 bases from V and 9 bases from J, with 13 bases between. The CDR3 totals 13 residues. The CDR3 DNA reads TGTGCCAGCAACCCCTTCGGGGGTTCACCCCTCCACTTT. Protein: CASNPFGGSPLHF. Looking up the rest from reference TRBV7-8 and TRBJ1-6 gives the full variable domain: GAGVSQSPRYKVAKRGQDVALRCDPISGHVSLFWYQQALGQGPEFLTYFQNEAQLDKSGLPSDRFFAERPEGSVSTLKIQRTQQEDSAVYLCASNPFGGSPLHFGNGTRLTVT.

J is TRBJ2-7 and V is TRBV20-1, with D maybe TRBD2 (5 bases). Trimming cost V 0 bases and J 2 bases, with 11 bases left between them. From germline, CDR1 is DFQATT and CDR2 SNEGSKA (reference sequence). CDR3 length: 14 residues. The CDR3 is CSARDLTGTYEQYF. The CDR3 DNA reads as TGCAGTGCTAGAGATTTAACGGGGACCTACGAGCAGTACTTC.

This chain joins TRBV7-8 and TRBJ1-4; TRBD1 matches 12 bases. CDR3 length: 17 residues. Trimming at V came to 5 bases and at J to 1 base, leaving 5 bases not matched to a gene. Looked up from germline, CDR1 is SGHVS and CDR2 is FQNEAQ. CDR3 sequence reads: CASSHRDRGLTNEKLFF. The CDR3 coding sequence is TGTGCCAGCAGCCACCGGGACAGGGGGCTAACTAATGAAAAACTGTTTTTT.

This clonotype was observed a few times. The chain uses TRBV20-1 and TRBJ1-4, with D unresolved. Trimming stripped 1 base from V and 2 bases from J, with 11 bases between. Germline V CDR1 and CDR2: DFQATT, SNEGSKA (reference sequence). This CDR3 has 15 amino acids. The chain's CDR3 is CSARGFLPTNEKLFF. The CDR3 DNA follows: TGCAGTGCTAGAGGATTCCTCCCGACTAATGAAAAACTGTTTTTT.

This clonotype was observed a few times. The gene calls are TRBV29-1 and TRBJ2-5; no definite D call. Germline V CDR1 and CDR2: SQVTM, ANQGSEA. V lost 0 bases and J 3 bases, leaving 11 bases between the germline ends. The CDR3 covers 14 residues. The DNA of the CDR3 is TGCAGCGTTGAAGATCTGCTCCTAAAAGAGACCCAGTACTTC. Its translation: CSVEDLLLKETQYF.